This T cell receptor beta chain was observed in a study of CD4 T cells in relation to SARS-CoV-2 and coronaviruses. Background on the study: After roughly ten days of antigen culture, PBMC TCR beta CDR3s were sequenced.

CDR1 and CDR2 from the germline V gene are LGHDT and YNNKEL (reference sequence). V lost 3 bases and J lost 4, with 4 bases in between. CDR3 length equals 12 residues. Before the COVID-19 pandemic, during about 2011-2019, CD4+ T cells were taken from unexposed donors. CD4+ T cells were isolated from the cells after about nine days of culture. Testing used SARS-CoV-2 S/N and four cold-coronavirus spikes on unexposed-donor CD4+ T cells, cells permitting. Only a few counts were recorded for this clone. The antigen is not known. Some clones are missing from TCRdb's copy, which holds only in-frame ones; the method was immunoSEQ multiplex PCR. The table lists 15,000 to 20,000 clones, roughly 74% of them singletons.

Sequencing used CD4+ T cells from PBMCs, cultured in vitro. This sequence was found in a human donor in good health. V is TRBV3-1 (or the pseudogene TRBV3-2) and J is TRBJ1-5; no clear D gene. CDR3 sequence reads: CASSQGNQPQHF. The DNA for the CDR3 is TGTGCCAGCAGCCAGGGAAATCAGCCCCAGCATTTT.